Listed here are 13 T cell receptor beta chains from one sample, sequenced in a study of CD8+ T cells in alopecia areata. Treatment here: oral pan-JAK inhibitor, 5-10 mg twice daily. Extraction of RNA preceded its reverse transcription into cDNA, which served as the sequencing template. Assay: immunoSEQ multiplex PCR; the TCRdb copy retains only in-frame clones and omits some. The table lists about 76,000 clones, 66% of them singletons. The specimen was CD8+ T cells sorted from blood, collected at week 24, from a patient treated with tofacitinib. The receptors here all came from a human donor with alopecia areata.

The chain carries TRBV9 and TRBJ2-2, with TRBD2 matching 11 bases. The V gene's germline CDR1 is SGDLS and CDR2 YYNGEE. CDR3 length equals 16 residues. The junction had 6 bases not matched to a gene; V was cut back by 3 bases and J by 5 bases. The CDR3 nucleotides are TGTGCCAGCAGCGACGCTAGCGGGAGGACAACCGGGGAGCTGTTTTTT. This gives the protein CASSDASGRTTGELFF.

The V and J genes are TRBV4-1 and TRBJ1-2, with 10 bases matching TRBD1. The V gene's germline CDR1 is MGHRA and CDR2 YSYEKL. This CDR3 is 13 amino acids long. Unmatched junction bases numbered 2, after V lost 2 bases and J lost 8 bases. CDR3 in amino acids: CASSQPDRGGYTF. The CDR3 DNA is TGCGCCAGCAGCCAACCGGACAGGGGGGGCTACACCTTC.

A single count supports this clone. V and J are TRBV4-1 and TRBJ2-1; no reliable D call. Trimming pared 2 bases from V and 4 bases from J, leaving 9 bases between. CDR1 is MGHRA, CDR2 YSYEKL, per germline. The CDR3 length is 14 residues. This CDR3 reads CASSQNGEYNEQFF. CDR3 coding DNA: TGCGCCAGCAGCCAAAATGGGGAATACAATGAGCAGTTCTTC.

The sample holds a few counts of this clone. The chain links TRBV14 to TRBJ2-7, with D possibly called TRBD1 or TRBD2 (6 bases each). V lost 1 base to trimming and J lost 6 bases, with 13 bases between them. Germline-derived CDR1 and CDR2 are SGHDN and FVKESK. The CDR3 extends over 14 amino acids. This CDR3 reads CASSQVGGLAEQYF. Written as DNA, the CDR3 is TGTGCCAGCAGCCAAGTTGGGGGGCTCGCCGAGCAGTACTTC.

This chain connects TRBV2 to TRBJ2-5; tentative D call: TRBD1 (5 bases). The CDR3 runs to 14 residues. V was trimmed by 5 bases and J by 0 bases, leaving 10 bases between them. From germline, CDR1 is SNHLY and CDR2 FYNNEI. The DNA for the CDR3 is TGTGCCAGCAGTTTAGGGGCGAACCAAGAGACCCAGTACTTC. Protein product: CASSLGANQETQYF.

On this clone itself: Within the sample, other DNA sequences also encode this same CDR3. The genes are TRBV5-1 and TRBJ1-1; D is unclear. V was shortened by 0 bases and J by 5 bases, with 5 bases between the two germline ends. Looked up from germline, CDR1 is SGHRS and CDR2 is YFSETQ. This CDR3 region has 12 residues. The CDR3 sequence is CASSLGRTEAFF. CDR3 sequence (DNA): TGCGCCAGCAGCTTGGGTCGAACTGAAGCTTTCTTT. The full variable domain, with the rest looked up from reference TRBV5-1 and TRBJ1-1, is KAGVTQTPRYLIKTRGQQVTLSCSPISGHRSVSWYQQTPGQGLQFLFEYFSETQRNKGNFPGRFSGRQFSNSRSEMNVSTLELGDSALYLCASSLGRTEAFFGQGTRLTVV.

The V and J genes are TRBV4-3 and TRBJ1-1, with unresolved D. The CDR3 consists of 16 residues. Germline lookup yields CDR1 LGHNA and CDR2 YSLEER. The ends were cut back, 0 bases at V and 4 bases at J, with 15 bases in the middle. The CDR3 bases are TGCGCCAGCAGCCAAGATTGGATTGGGCCGGGCACTGAAGCTTTCTTT. Translation: CASSQDWIGPGTEAFF.

The chain links TRBV4-3 to TRBJ2-7; TRBD2 matches at 9 bases. The CDR3 has 15 residues. J gave up 4 bases and V 1 base, and 5 bases lay outside the gene matches. Germline-derived CDR1 and CDR2 are LGHNA and YSLEER. The chain's CDR3 is CASSQASGIKYEQYF. CDR3 bases: TGCGCCAGCAGCCAAGCTAGCGGGATCAAGTACGAGCAGTACTTC.

V usage is TRBV27 and J usage is TRBJ2-6; possible D gene TRBD2, 5 bases. The CDR3 totals 16 residues. Germline values: CDR1 MNHEY, CDR2 SMNVEV (reference sequence). The ends were cut back, 4 bases at V and 2 bases at J, with 12 bases in the middle. CDR3 region: CASSSLAPTGANVLTF. The CDR3 DNA sequence: TGTGCCAGCAGTTCCCTAGCCCCCACTGGGGCCAACGTCCTGACTTTC.

The J gene is TRBJ2-1, the V gene TRBV27, with D possibly matching TRBD2 (6 bases). The V and J ends lost 2 bases and 8 bases respectively, with 7 bases between them. The CDR3 is made up of 12 amino acids. Germline CDR1 and CDR2: MNHEY and SMNVEV (reference sequence). CDR3 coding DNA: TGTGCCAGCAGTTTAGGGGGGTATGAGCAGTTCTTC. Translating it yields CASSLGGYEQFF.

In DNA form, the CDR3 reads TGTGCCAGCAGTCCCTACGTGGCCTACGAGCAGTACTTC. This gives the protein CASSPYVAYEQYF. The chain employs TRBV27 and TRBJ2-7, with no clear D. The CDR3 covers 13 residues. The V end was cut by 5 bases, the J end by 2 bases, with 10 bases between. In germline, CDR1 is MNHEY, CDR2 SMNVEV (reference sequence).

J is TRBJ2-3 and V is TRBV15, with 7 nucleotides matching TRBD2. Germline V gene lookup returns CDR1 LNHNV and CDR2 YYDKDF (reference sequence). V shed 5 bases and J 6 bases; nucleotides not matched to a gene: 11. This CDR3 comprises 15 residues. The CDR3 sequence is CATSRRDRGGDTQYF. The CDR3 nucleotides read TGTGCCACCAGCCGAAGGGACCGGGGAGGGGATACGCAGTATTTT.

The rearrangement joins TRBV29-1 to TRBJ2-5; either TRBD1 or TRBD2 may supply D (5 bases each). Trimming pared 5 bases from V and 0 bases from J, leaving 13 bases between. Per germline, CDR1 SQVTM and CDR2 ANQGSEA. This CDR3 region has 14 residues. CDR3 coding DNA: TGCAGCGTTAATAGAGGGGAGTACCAAGAGACCCAGTACTTC. It encodes CSVNRGEYQETQYF.